A single sample gave rise to the 30 T cell receptor beta chains below, sequenced in a study of CD8 T cells in ankylosing spondylitis. TCRdb re-called the 5' RACE reads through MiXCR, storing one row per CDR3 protein. The table shows under 250,000 distinct CDR3 sequences, with around 25% occurring only once. Sequencing was done on a sample of blood, either unsorted or a sorted T cell fraction (not recorded which). The receptors shown here come from a male donor with ankylosing spondylitis or in good health (not recorded which).

This clonotype was picked up many times. The chain links TRBV5-1 to TRBJ2-2; D call uncertain. Germline CDR1 and CDR2: SGHRS and YFSETQ. The CDR3 spans 15 residues. V lost 2 bases, J lost 6 bases, and 14 bases lay in between. CDR3 region: CASSFRAGQAGELFF. The CDR3 coding sequence is TGCGCCAGCAGCTTTAGGGCAGGCCAGGCCGGGGAGCTGTTTTTT.

The chain employs TRBV29-1 and TRBJ2-5, with 7 bases fitting TRBD1. V shed 7 bases, J shed 5 bases, and the junction held 10 bases outside the gene matches. There are 13 residues in the CDR3. The germline V gene encodes CDR1 SQVTM and CDR2 ANQGSEA. CDR3 loop: CSARGPAPETQYF. CDR3 nucleotide sequence: TGCAGCGCGAGGGGGCCTGCGCCCGAGACCCAGTACTTC.

V usage is TRBV20-1 and J usage is TRBJ2-1; 14 bases line up with TRBD2. The CDR3 extends over 18 amino acids. The germline gives CDR1 DFQATT, CDR2 SNEGSKA (reference sequence). J lost 7 bases, V lost 5 bases, and 16 bases had no gene match. CDR3 loop: CSAYRGLAGEGLYNEQFF. CDR3 DNA: TGCAGTGCTTATCGGGGACTAGCGGGAGAGGGGTTGTATAATGAGCAGTTCTTC.

There are many counts of this clonotype. V and J are TRBV12-3 or TRBV12-4 and TRBJ2-7, with D possibly matching TRBD1 (6 bases). V gave up 6 bases and J gave up 7 bases, with 16 bases separating them. The CDR3 extends over 13 amino acids. In DNA form, the CDR3 reads TGTGCCAGCAGGGGGGCCGGTCCCGGGGAGCAGTACTTC. The encoded protein is CASRGAGPGEQYF.

This clonotype turned up a few times. The chain couples TRBV7-9 to TRBJ1-3; D may be TRBD1 (5 bases). The germline gives CDR1 SEHNR, CDR2 FQNEAQ (reference sequence). This CDR3 comprises 15 residues. V lost 9 bases and J 4 bases, leaving 19 bases between the germline ends. CDR3: CASFVSGTVGNTIYF. CDR3 bases: TGTGCCAGTTTTGTCTCCGGGACGGTGGGAAACACCATATATTTT.

This clonotype came up many times. The chain combines TRBV15 with TRBJ2-1; D not certain. Trimming pared 0 bases from V and 0 bases from J, leaving 12 bases between. CDR3 size: 17 residues. CDR1 is LNHNV, CDR2 YYDKDF, per germline (reference sequence). The CDR3 DNA follows: TGTGCCACCAGCAGAGAGATCGGTCGTAGCTCCTACAATGAGCAGTTCTTC. This translates into CATSREIGRSSYNEQFF.

This clonotype came up many times. The V gene is TRBV20-1, the J gene TRBJ2-1; TRBD1 agrees at 11 bases. Germline trimming cut 2 bases from V and 6 bases from J; bases unmatched to any gene: 6. Germline V gene lookup returns CDR1 DFQATT and CDR2 SNEGSKA (reference sequence). The CDR3 runs to 15 residues. The CDR3 bases are TGCAGTGCTAGATCCGGGGACAGGGGGGGCAATGAGCAGTTCTTC. This gives the protein CSARSGDRGGNEQFF.

The J gene is TRBJ2-1, the V gene TRBV19, with D perhaps assigned TRBD1 or TRBD2 (6 bases each). The CDR3 runs to 16 residues. The ends were cut back, 2 bases at V and 4 bases at J, with 15 bases in the middle. From germline, CDR1 is LNHDA and CDR2 SQIVND (reference sequence). The CDR3 nucleotides read TGTGCCAGTAGTATATTCGAGGGGGACTCTTACAATGAGCAGTTCTTC. This gives the protein CASSIFEGDSYNEQFF.

This clonotype appeared many times. V gene TRBV12-3 or TRBV12-4 combines with J gene TRBJ2-1, with 11 positions matching TRBD2. The length of the CDR3 is 19 residues. Trimming took 3 bases from V and 0 from J; bases not matched to a gene: 10. As DNA, the CDR3 is TGTGCCAGCAGTTTCGCTAGCGGGAGGCCCAAAAGCTCCTACAATGAGCAGTTCTTC. This translates into CASSFASGRPKSSYNEQFF.

The chain combines TRBV10-3 with TRBJ1-5; D gene uncertain. Trimming cost V 10 bases and J 6 bases, with 10 bases left between them. The germline gives CDR1 ENHRY, CDR2 SYGVKD. The CDR3 is made up of 11 amino acids. The CDR3 loop reads CASVKSQPQHF. The CDR3 region has the DNA TGTGCCAGCGTAAAGAGTCAGCCCCAGCATTTT.

In this sample, this clonotype turned up many times. The genes are TRBV20-1 and TRBJ2-1; D uncertain. The CDR3 runs 15 residues. V was cut by 4 bases and J by 4 bases, with 17 bases left in between. The germline gives CDR1 DFQATT, CDR2 SNEGSKA (reference sequence). CDR3 loop: CSAMVGPGWYNEQFF. Written as DNA, the CDR3 is TGCAGTGCTATGGTCGGCCCAGGCTGGTACAATGAGCAGTTCTTC.

This clonotype came up many times. The gene calls are TRBV20-1 and TRBJ1-5; D remains unclear. The CDR3 is 12 amino acids. Germline CDR1 and CDR2: DFQATT and SNEGSKA (reference sequence). Trimming left V 4 bases short and J 2 bases short, with 6 bases between. CDR3 in amino acids: CSATDRNQPQHF. CDR3 coding DNA: TGCAGTGCTACGGACCGCAATCAGCCCCAGCATTTT.

This clonotype was seen at least ten times. This sequence joins TRBV6-2 or TRBV6-3 and TRBJ1-1, with D perhaps TRBD1 (5 bases). The CDR3 covers 14 residues. Germline V CDR1 and CDR2: MNHEY, SVGEGT. V shed 5 bases and J shed 0 bases, with 10 bases lying between them. The CDR3 nucleotides read TGTGCCAGCAGTAAGGGACTCCTGAACACTGAAGCTTTCTTT. It translates to CASSKGLLNTEAFF.

This clonotype was found many times. One end of the junction does not line up with germline, which may come from a read error. This sequence joins TRBV29-1 and TRBJ1-5; TRBD1 might be the D (6 bases). Germline lookup yields CDR1 SQVTM and CDR2 ANQGSEA. This CDR3 comprises 15 residues. DNA for the CDR3: TGCAGCGTTCAAGAGCATGGGGGCGCGAATCAGCCCCAGCATTTT. Protein product: CSVQEHGGANQPQHF. Full variable domain (outside the CDR3, taken from reference TRBV29-1 and TRBJ1-5): SAVISQKPSRDICQRGTSLTIQCQVDSQVTMMFWYRQQPGQSLTLIATANQGSEATYESGFVIDKFPISRPNLTFSTLTVSNMSPEDSSIYLCSVQEHGGANQPQHFGDGTRLSIL.

V usage is TRBV3-1 and J usage is TRBJ2-1; D is ambiguous. The CDR3 consists of 12 residues. Germline V gene lookup returns CDR1 LGHDT and CDR2 YNNKEL (reference sequence). Deletions cut 6 bases from V and 5 bases from J, with 8 bases between. The CDR3 bases are TGTGCCAGCAGGTTCGCGGACAATGAGCAGTTCTTC. It codes for CASRFADNEQFF.

In its sample, this clonotype was seen many times. This chain links TRBV6-1 with TRBJ2-2, with a possible D match to TRBD2 (6 bases). There are 14 residues in the CDR3. Trimming pared 5 bases from V and 6 bases from J, leaving 13 bases between. Germline CDR1 is MNHNS and CDR2 is SASEGT. The CDR3 protein is CASSPLASAGELFF. For the CDR3, the DNA is TGTGCCAGCAGTCCCCTCGCTAGCGCCGGGGAGCTGTTTTTT.

This clonotype was picked up many times. The V call is TRBV4-1, the J call TRBJ2-7, with TRBD2 identical over 14 bases. The CDR3 has 16 residues. Germline V gives CDR1 MGHRA, CDR2 YSYEKL. J was trimmed by 2 bases and V by 4 bases; bases with no gene match: 4. The CDR3 spells CASSPGLAGGAYEQYF. CDR3 coding DNA: TGCGCCAGCAGCCCCGGACTAGCGGGAGGTGCCTACGAGCAGTACTTC.

This clonotype was detected ten times or more. CDR3 amino acids: CSVPTSGGHTDTQYF. For the CDR3, the DNA is TGCAGCGTACCGACTAGCGGGGGACACACAGATACGCAGTATTTT. The chain joins TRBV29-1 to TRBJ2-3; 12 positions match TRBD2. The V and J ends lost 6 bases and 2 bases, in that order; junction bases with no gene match: 6. The CDR3 runs to 15 residues. Germline V gene data show CDR1 as SQVTM and CDR2 as ANQGSEA.

This clonotype came up many times. This rearrangement joins TRBV5-1 to TRBJ2-7; the match to TRBD1 covers 11 bases. Germline-derived CDR1 and CDR2 are SGHRS and YFSETQ. V trimming: 5 bases; J trimming: 3 bases; junction bases outside the gene matches: 1. This CDR3 region has 13 residues. The CDR3 is CASRGTGGYEQYF. The CDR3 bases are TGCGCCAGCAGGGGGACAGGGGGCTACGAGCAGTACTTC.

The chain links TRBV11-2 to TRBJ2-2; 9 nucleotides line up with TRBD1. Per germline, CDR1 SGHAT and CDR2 FQNNGV. This CDR3 has 16 amino acids. With 5 bases clipped from V and 7 bases from J, the junction kept 11 bases outside the gene matches. CDR3: CASSITTGGGFGELFF. CDR3 sequence (DNA): TGTGCCAGCAGCATCACCACAGGGGGCGGGTTCGGGGAGCTGTTTTTT. Looking up the rest from reference TRBV11-2 and TRBJ2-2 gives the full variable domain: EAGVAQSPRYKIIEKRQSVAFWCNPISGHATLYWYQQILGQGPKLLIQFQNNGVVDDSQLPKDRFSAERLKGVDSTLKIQPAKLEDSAVYLCASSITTGGGFGELFFGEGSRLTVL.

The chain recombines TRBV6-5 with TRBJ2-5, with 9 bases fitting TRBD1. The germline gives CDR1 MNHEY, CDR2 SVGAGI. The trim removed 4 bases at V and 3 bases at J, leaving 0 bases unmatched. The CDR3 consists of 13 residues. The CDR3 is CASSWTGEETQYF. The CDR3 DNA reads as TGTGCCAGCAGTTGGACAGGGGAAGAGACCCAGTACTTC.

V and J are TRBV6-5 and TRBJ2-1; D may be TRBD1 (5 bases). The length of the CDR3 is 13 residues. CDR1 MNHEY and CDR2 SVGAGI come from the germline V gene. Trimming removed 4 bases at V and 6 bases at J, with 10 bases between. The CDR3 protein is CASSLGEGNEQFF. In DNA, the CDR3 is TGTGCCAGCAGTTTAGGGGAAGGCAATGAGCAGTTCTTC.

This clonotype has at least ten counts. V gene TRBV7-2 combines with J gene TRBJ1-6, with D possibly being TRBD1 (5 bases). The germline V gene encodes CDR1 SGHTA and CDR2 FQGNSA. Trimming pared 7 bases from V and 7 bases from J, leaving 17 bases between. The CDR3 is 15 amino acids. The CDR3 DNA sequence: TGTGCCAGCAACCCGACAGACCCCTGGAATTCACCCCTCCACTTT. Its translation: CASNPTDPWNSPLHF.

A few counts support this clonotype. The chain combines TRBV20-1 with TRBJ2-1, with a tentative D call TRBD1 (5 bases). In germline, CDR1 is DFQATT, CDR2 SNEGSKA (reference sequence). The CDR3 covers 14 residues. V lost 0 bases to trimming and J lost 6 bases, with 12 bases between them. The CDR3 region is CSARDWQGSNEQFF. In DNA, the CDR3 is TGCAGTGCTAGAGATTGGCAGGGCAGCAATGAGCAGTTCTTC.

This clonotype was observed once. The V gene is TRBV9, the J gene TRBJ1-2, with a weak D call TRBD1 (5 bases). Germline V gene data show CDR1 as SGDLS and CDR2 as YYNGEE. V lost 0 bases to trimming and J lost 7 bases, with 16 bases between them. This CDR3 spans 15 amino acids. CDR3 residues: CASSVDEGPFAGYTF. CDR3 sequence (DNA): TGTGCCAGCAGCGTAGATGAGGGGCCATTCGCTGGCTACACCTTC.

This clonotype appeared many times. The chain joins TRBV4-1 to TRBJ1-6; D not resolved. The CDR3 is made up of 15 amino acids. With 0 bases removed from V and 4 bases from J, the gap between germline ends came to 7 bases. Germline-derived CDR1 and CDR2 are MGHRA and YSYEKL. Here the CDR3 DNA reads TGCGCCAGCAGCCAAGAGGATCAATATAATTCACCCCTCCACTTT. Amino acid sequence: CASSQEDQYNSPLHF.

CDR3 in DNA: TGCAGTGCTAGAGCGGCGGCGGGAGGGCCGGGGGAGCAGTACTTC. It translates to CSARAAAGGPGEQYF. The genes are TRBV20-1 and TRBJ2-7; 9 nucleotides match TRBD2. Unmatched junction bases numbered 11, after V lost 1 base and J lost 7 bases. CDR3 length equals 15 residues. Germline V gives CDR1 DFQATT, CDR2 SNEGSKA (reference sequence).

V is TRBV20-1 and J is TRBJ2-1; possible D gene TRBD2, 6 bases. Germline V gene data show CDR1 as DFQATT and CDR2 as SNEGSKA (reference sequence). V lost 5 bases and J lost 2, with 16 bases in between. This CDR3 is 15 amino acids long. The CDR3 region is CSAGSVGGAYNEQFF. In DNA form, the CDR3 reads TGCAGTGCTGGCTCTGTGGGGGGAGCCTACAATGAGCAGTTCTTC.

Only a few counts were recorded for this clonotype. The J gene is TRBJ2-3, the V gene TRBV12-3 or TRBV12-4; 9 nucleotides align to TRBD2. The CDR3 is 17 residues long. J was trimmed by 4 bases and V by 1 base; bases with no gene match: 9. Here the CDR3 DNA reads TGTGCCAGCAGTTTAGATGTTAGCGGGAGTATATCAGATACGCAGTATTTT. Protein sequence: CASSLDVSGSISDTQYF.

The chain links TRBV20-1 to TRBJ2-3, with TRBD2 as a possible D gene (5 bases). CDR3 length: 16 amino acids. The germline V gene has CDR1 DFQATT and CDR2 SNEGSKA (reference sequence). The V and J ends lost 0 bases and 1 base respectively, with 14 bases between them. CDR3 DNA sequence: TGCAGTGCTAGAGATCCTAGCCGGACGGGCACAGATACGCAGTATTTT. This codes for CSARDPSRTGTDTQYF.